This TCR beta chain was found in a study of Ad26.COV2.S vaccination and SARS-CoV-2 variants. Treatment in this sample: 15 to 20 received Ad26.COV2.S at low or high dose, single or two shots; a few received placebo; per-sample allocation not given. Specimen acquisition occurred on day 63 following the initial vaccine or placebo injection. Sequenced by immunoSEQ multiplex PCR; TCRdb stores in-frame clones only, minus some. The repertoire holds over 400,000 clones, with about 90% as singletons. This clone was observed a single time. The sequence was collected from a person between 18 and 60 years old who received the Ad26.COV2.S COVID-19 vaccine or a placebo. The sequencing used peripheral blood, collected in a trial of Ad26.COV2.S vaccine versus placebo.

CDR3: CASSTGGEGTEAFF. The DNA of the CDR3 is TGCGCCAGTTCGACAGGGGGCGAGGGCACTGAAGCTTTCTTT. This sequence joins TRBV10-1 and TRBJ1-1, with TRBD1 matching 10 bases. The ends lost 9 bases at V and 4 bases at J; junction bases unmatched: 8. The CDR3 is made up of 14 amino acids. Per the germline V gene, CDR1 is WNHNN and CDR2 is SYGVQD (reference sequence).